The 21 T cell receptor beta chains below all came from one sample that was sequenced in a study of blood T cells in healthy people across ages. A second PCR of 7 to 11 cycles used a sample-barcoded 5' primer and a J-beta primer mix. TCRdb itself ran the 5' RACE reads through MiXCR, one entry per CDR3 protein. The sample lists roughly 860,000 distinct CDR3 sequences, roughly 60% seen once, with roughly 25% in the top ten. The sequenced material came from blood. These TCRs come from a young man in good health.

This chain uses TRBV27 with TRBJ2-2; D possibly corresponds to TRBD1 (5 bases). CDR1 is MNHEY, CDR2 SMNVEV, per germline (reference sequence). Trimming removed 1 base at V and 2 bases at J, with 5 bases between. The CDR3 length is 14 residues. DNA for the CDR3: TGTGCCAGCAGTTTATGGGGCAACACCGGGGAGCTGTTTTTT. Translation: CASSLWGNTGELFF.

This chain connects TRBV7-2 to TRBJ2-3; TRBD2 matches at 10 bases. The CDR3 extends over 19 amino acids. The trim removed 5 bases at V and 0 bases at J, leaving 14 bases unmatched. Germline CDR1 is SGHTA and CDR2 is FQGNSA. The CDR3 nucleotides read TGTGCCAGCAGCCGGCCGAGCGGTAGCGGGGGGCCTAGCACAGATACGCAGTATTTT. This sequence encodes CASSRPSGSGGPSTDTQYF.

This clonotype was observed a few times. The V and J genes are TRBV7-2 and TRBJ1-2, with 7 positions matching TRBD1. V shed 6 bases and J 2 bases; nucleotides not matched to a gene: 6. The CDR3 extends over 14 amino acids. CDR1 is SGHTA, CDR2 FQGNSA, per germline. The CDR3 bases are TGTGCCAGCAGTCAGGGGGGGATAAACTATGGCTACACCTTC. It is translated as CASSQGGINYGYTF.

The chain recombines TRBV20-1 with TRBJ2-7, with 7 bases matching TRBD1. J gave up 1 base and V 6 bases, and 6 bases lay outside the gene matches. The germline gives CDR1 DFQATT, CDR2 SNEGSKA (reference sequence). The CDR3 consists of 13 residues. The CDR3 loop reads CSAPAQGSYEQYF. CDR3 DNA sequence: TGCAGTGCGCCAGCACAGGGGTCCTACGAGCAGTACTTC.

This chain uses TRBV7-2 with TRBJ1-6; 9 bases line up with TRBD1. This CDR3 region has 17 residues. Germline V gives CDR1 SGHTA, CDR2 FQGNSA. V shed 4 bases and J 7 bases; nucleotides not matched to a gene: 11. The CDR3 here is CASSSKGTGLLNSPLHF. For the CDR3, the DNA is TGTGCCAGCAGCTCGAAGGGGACAGGGTTGTTAAATTCACCCCTCCACTTT.

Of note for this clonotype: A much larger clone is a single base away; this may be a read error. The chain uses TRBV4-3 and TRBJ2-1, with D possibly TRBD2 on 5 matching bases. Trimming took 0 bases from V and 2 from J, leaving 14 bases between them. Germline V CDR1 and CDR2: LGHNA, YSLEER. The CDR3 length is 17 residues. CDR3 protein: CASSQDSPSGAYNEQFF. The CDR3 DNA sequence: TGCGCCAGCAGCCAAGATTCCCCCAGCGGAGCCTACAATGAGCAGTTCTTC.

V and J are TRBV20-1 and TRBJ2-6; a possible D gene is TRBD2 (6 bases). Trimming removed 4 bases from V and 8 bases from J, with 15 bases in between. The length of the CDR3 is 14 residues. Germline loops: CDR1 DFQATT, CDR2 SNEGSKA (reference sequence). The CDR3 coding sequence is TGCAGTGCTACACCCTGGGAGGTAACCAACGTCCTGACTTTC. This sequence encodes CSATPWEVTNVLTF.

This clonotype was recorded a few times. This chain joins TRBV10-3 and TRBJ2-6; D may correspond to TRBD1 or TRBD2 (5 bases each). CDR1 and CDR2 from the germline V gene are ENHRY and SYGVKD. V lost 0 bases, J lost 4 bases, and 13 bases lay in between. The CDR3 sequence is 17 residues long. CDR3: CAISESRGSAGANVLTF. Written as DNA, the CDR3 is TGTGCCATCAGTGAGTCTCGGGGCAGCGCCGGGGCCAACGTCCTGACTTTC.

The CDR3 DNA follows: TGTGCCAGCAGCCATTCCGACAGGGGCCTTGCTAACTATGGCTACACCTTC. Translation: CASSHSDRGLANYGYTF. The chain links TRBV14 to TRBJ1-2, with 8 bases matching TRBD1. The CDR3 covers 17 residues. V lost 3 bases to trimming and J lost 0 bases; unmatched junction nucleotides: 9. The germline V gene encodes CDR1 SGHDN and CDR2 FVKESK.

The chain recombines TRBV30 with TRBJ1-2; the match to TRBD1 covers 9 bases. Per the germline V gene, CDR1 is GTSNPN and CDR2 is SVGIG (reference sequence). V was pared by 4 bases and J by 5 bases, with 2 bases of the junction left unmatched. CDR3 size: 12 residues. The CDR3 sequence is CAWKQGAYGYTF. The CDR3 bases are TGTGCCTGGAAACAGGGGGCATATGGCTACACCTTC.

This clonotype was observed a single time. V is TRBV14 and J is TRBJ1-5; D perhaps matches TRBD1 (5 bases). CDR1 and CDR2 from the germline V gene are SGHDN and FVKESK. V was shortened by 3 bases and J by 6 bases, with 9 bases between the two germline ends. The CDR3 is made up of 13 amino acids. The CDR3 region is CASSQTDSQPQHF. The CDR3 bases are TGTGCCAGCAGCCAGACAGATTCTCAGCCCCAGCATTTT.

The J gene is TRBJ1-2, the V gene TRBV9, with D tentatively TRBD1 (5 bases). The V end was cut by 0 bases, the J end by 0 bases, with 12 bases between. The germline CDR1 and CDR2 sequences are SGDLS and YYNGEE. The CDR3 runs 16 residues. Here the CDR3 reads CASSVGTDRTNYGYTF. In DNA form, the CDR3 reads TGTGCCAGCAGCGTAGGAACAGACAGAACTAACTATGGCTACACCTTC.

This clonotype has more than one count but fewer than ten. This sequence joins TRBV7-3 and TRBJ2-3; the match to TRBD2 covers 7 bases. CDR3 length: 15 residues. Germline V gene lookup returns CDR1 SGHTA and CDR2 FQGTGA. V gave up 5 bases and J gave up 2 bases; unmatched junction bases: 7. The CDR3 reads CASSLSGAYTDTQYF. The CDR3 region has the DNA TGTGCCAGCAGCCTCAGCGGGGCCTACACAGATACGCAGTATTTT. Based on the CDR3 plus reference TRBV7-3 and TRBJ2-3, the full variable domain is GAGVSQTPSNKVTEKGKYVELRCDPISGHTALYWYRQSLGQGPEFLIYFQGTGAADDSGLPNDRFFAVRPEGSVSTLKIQRTERGDSAVYLCASSLSGAYTDTQYFGPGTRLTVL.

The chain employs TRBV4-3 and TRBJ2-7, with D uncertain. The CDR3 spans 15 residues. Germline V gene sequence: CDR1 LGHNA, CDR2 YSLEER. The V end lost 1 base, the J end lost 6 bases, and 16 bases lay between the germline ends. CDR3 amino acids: CASSQGVGFSAEQYF. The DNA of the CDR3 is TGCGCCAGCAGCCAAGGAGTTGGTTTCTCGGCCGAGCAGTACTTC.

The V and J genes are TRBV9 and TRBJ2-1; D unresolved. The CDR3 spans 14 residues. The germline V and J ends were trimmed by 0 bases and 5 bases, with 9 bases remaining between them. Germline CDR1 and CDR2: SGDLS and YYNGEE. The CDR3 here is CASSVENWDNEQFF. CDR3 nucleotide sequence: TGTGCCAGCAGCGTAGAGAACTGGGACAATGAGCAGTTCTTC.

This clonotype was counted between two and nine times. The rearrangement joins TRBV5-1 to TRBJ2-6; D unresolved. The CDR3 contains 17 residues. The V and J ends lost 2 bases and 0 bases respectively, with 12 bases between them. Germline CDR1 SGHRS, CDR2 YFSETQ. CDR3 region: CASSFSRISSGANVLTF. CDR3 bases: TGCGCCAGCAGCTTTTCTCGCATATCCTCTGGGGCCAACGTCCTGACTTTC.

CDR3 amino acids: CASNGGTPSGGRDNEQFF. DNA of the CDR3: TGTGCCAGCAACGGGGGAACCCCTAGCGGGGGGCGGGACAATGAGCAGTTCTTC. This chain connects TRBV3-1 to TRBJ2-1, with 11 bases aligning to TRBD2. The CDR3 sequence is 18 residues long. The junction had 16 bases not matched to a gene; V was cut back by 7 bases and J by 5 bases. Per germline, CDR1 LGHDT and CDR2 YNNKEL (reference sequence).

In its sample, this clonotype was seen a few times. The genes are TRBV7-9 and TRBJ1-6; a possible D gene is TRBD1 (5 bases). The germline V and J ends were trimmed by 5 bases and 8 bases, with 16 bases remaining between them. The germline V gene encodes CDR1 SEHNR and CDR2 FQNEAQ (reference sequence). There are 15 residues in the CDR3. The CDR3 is CASSRRGTQDSPLHF. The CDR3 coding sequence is TGTGCCAGCAGCCGACGGGGGACTCAGGATTCACCCCTCCACTTT. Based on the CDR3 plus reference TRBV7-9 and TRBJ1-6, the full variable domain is DTGVSQNPRHKITKRGQNVTFRCDPISEHNRLYWYRQTLGQGPEFLTYFQNEAQLEKSRLLSDRFSAERPKGSFSTLEIQRTEQGDSAMYLCASSRRGTQDSPLHFGNGTRLTVT.

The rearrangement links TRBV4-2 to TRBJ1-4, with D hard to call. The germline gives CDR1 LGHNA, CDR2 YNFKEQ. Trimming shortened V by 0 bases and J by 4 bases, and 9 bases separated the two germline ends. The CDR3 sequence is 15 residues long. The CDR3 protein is CASSQEAQSNEKLFF. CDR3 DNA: TGTGCCAGCAGCCAAGAGGCGCAGAGTAATGAAAAACTGTTTTTT.

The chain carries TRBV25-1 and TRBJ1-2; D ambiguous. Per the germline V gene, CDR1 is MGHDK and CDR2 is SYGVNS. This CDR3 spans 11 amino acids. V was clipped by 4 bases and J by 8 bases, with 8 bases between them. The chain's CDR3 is CASSVNGGYTF. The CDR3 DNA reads TGTGCCAGCAGTGTGAATGGCGGCTACACCTTC.

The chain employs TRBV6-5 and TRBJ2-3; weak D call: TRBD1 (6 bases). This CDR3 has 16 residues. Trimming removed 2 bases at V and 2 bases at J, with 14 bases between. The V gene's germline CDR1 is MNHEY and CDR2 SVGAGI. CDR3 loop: CASSYVQGPNTDTQYF. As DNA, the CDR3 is TGTGCCAGCAGTTACGTGCAGGGGCCTAACACAGATACGCAGTATTTT.